Below are 18 T cell receptor beta chains sequenced from a single sample in a study of cytomegalovirus exposure and HLA in healthy donors. The PCR had 60 Vbeta and 13 Jbeta primers. Clones were read by immunoSEQ multiplex PCR, and TCRdb kept only the in-frame ones, dropping some. The sample shows over 200,000 clones, more than 70% of them seen only once. The source material was PBMCs. Receptor source: a human donor in good health.

This clone has a handful of counts. The rearrangement uses TRBV6-1 and TRBJ1-1; the D is unclear. Germline loops: CDR1 MNHNS, CDR2 SASEGT. The CDR3 length is 14 residues. Between the trimmed V and J ends, which lost 7 bases and 0 bases, there was a span of 12 bases. CDR3 sequence (DNA): TGTGCCAGCACCCCCAGAATGGTGAACACTGAAGCTTTCTTT. It codes for CASTPRMVNTEAFF.

J is TRBJ2-1 and V is TRBV4-1; 11 nucleotides line up with TRBD2. In germline, CDR1 is MGHRA, CDR2 YSYEKL. This CDR3 has 15 amino acids. V lost 1 base, J lost 15 bases, and 11 bases stayed unmatched. This CDR3 is CASSQGLAGGYYVFF. The CDR3 DNA follows: TGCGCCAGCAGCCAAGGTCTAGCGGGAGGATACTACGTGTTCTTC.

The chain employs TRBV30 and TRBJ2-7, with 11 positions matching TRBD2. V was pared by 5 bases and J by 3 bases, with 6 bases of the junction left unmatched. The CDR3 loop spans 14 amino acids. The germline gives CDR1 GTSNPN, CDR2 SVGIG (reference sequence). CDR3 protein: CAWARLAGNYEQYF. CDR3 in DNA: TGTGCCTGGGCGAGACTAGCGGGAAACTACGAGCAGTACTTC.

The CDR3 here is CASSQDGKLGRPIRMNTEAFF. As DNA, the CDR3 is TGCGCCAGCAGCCAAGATGGCAAGCTGGGGAGGCCGATCCGTATGAACACTGAAGCTTTCTTT. The rearrangement uses TRBV4-1 and TRBJ1-1, with D hard to call. Trimming cost V 0 bases and J 0 bases, with 26 bases left between them. Germline-derived CDR1 and CDR2 are MGHRA and YSYEKL. This CDR3 is built from 21 residues.

This chain's CDR3 is CASSEWASGILSYEQYF. In DNA form, the CDR3 reads TGTGCCAGCAGTGAATGGGCTAGCGGGATTCTCTCCTACGAGCAGTACTTC. The rearrangement uses TRBV6-1 and TRBJ2-7, with 9 bases aligning to TRBD2. The CDR3 is 17 amino acids. Germline CDR1 reads MNHNS; CDR2 reads SASEGT. The V segment lost 2 bases and the J segment 0 bases; nucleotides outside the gene matches: 8.

The chain joins TRBV9 to TRBJ2-3; TRBD2 matches 9 bases. The J segment lost 3 bases and the V segment lost 0 bases, leaving 2 bases of the junction unmatched. The CDR3 is 15 amino acids. CDR1 and CDR2 from the germline V gene are SGDLS and YYNGEE. This CDR3 is CASSVGTSVTDTQYF. DNA of the CDR3: TGTGCCAGCAGCGTAGGGACTAGCGTTACAGATACGCAGTATTTT.

This clone has just a few counts. The chain links TRBV19 to TRBJ2-4; TRBD1 aligns across 7 bases. V dropped 9 bases and J dropped 2; count of bases not matched to a gene: 10. This CDR3 comprises 15 residues. Germline-derived CDR1 and CDR2 are LNHDA and SQIVND (reference sequence). CDR3: CARGLGQKTKNIQYF. The DNA for the CDR3 is TGTGCCAGAGGTTTGGGACAGAAGACCAAAAACATTCAGTACTTC.

The chain has TRBV5-1 and TRBJ2-2, with TRBD2 identical over 8 bases. The J segment lost 0 bases and the V segment lost 7 bases, leaving 5 bases of the junction unmatched. From germline, CDR1 is SGHRS and CDR2 YFSETQ. CDR3 size: 15 residues. CDR3 in DNA: TGCGCCAGCTGCGAACTAGCGGCGAACACCGGGGAGCTGTTTTTT. Its protein product is CASCELAANTGELFF.

The rearrangement links TRBV15 to TRBJ1-1; TRBD1 agrees at 9 bases. After removal of 4 bases from V and 3 bases from J, the junction contained 9 bases not matched to a gene. The CDR3 sequence is 16 residues long. CDR1 and CDR2 (germline): LNHNV, YYDKDF (reference sequence). The CDR3 bases are TGTGCCACCAGCACAAACAGGGGGCTGAGGGACACTGAAGCTTTCTTT. The encoded protein is CATSTNRGLRDTEAFF.

This sequence joins TRBV29-1 and TRBJ1-2, with a possible D match to TRBD1 (6 bases). V lost 5 bases and J lost 3, with 22 bases in between. Per germline, CDR1 SQVTM and CDR2 ANQGSEA. The CDR3 totals 16 residues. The CDR3, as DNA: TGCAGCGTTAGACAGACAGGCGCCCCAGGGGACTATGGCTACACCTTC. Its translation: CSVRQTGAPGDYGYTF.

This chain joins TRBV4-1 and TRBJ1-1, with 9 bases fitting TRBD1. The V segment lost 4 bases and the J segment 5 bases; nucleotides outside the gene matches: 8. CDR3 length equals 15 residues. Germline V gene data show CDR1 as MGHRA and CDR2 as YSYEKL. Here the CDR3 reads CASSPSGTGSTEAFF. The DNA of the CDR3 is TGCGCCAGCAGCCCGAGCGGGACAGGGTCTACTGAAGCTTTCTTT.

This chain joins TRBV11-2 and TRBJ2-3; 7 bases map to TRBD1. The junction had 8 bases not matched to a gene; V was cut back by 4 bases and J by 4 bases. Germline V gives CDR1 SGHAT, CDR2 FQNNGV. This CDR3 contains 15 residues. The chain's CDR3 is CASSSRTGVADTQYF. The CDR3 nucleotides are TGTGCCAGCAGCTCCCGGACAGGTGTTGCAGATACGCAGTATTTT.

The chain is built from TRBV29-1 and TRBJ2-5, with D unclear. CDR1 is SQVTM, CDR2 ANQGSEA, per germline. The CDR3 totals 15 residues. V was shortened by 6 bases and J by 4 bases, with 21 bases between the two germline ends. In nucleotides, the CDR3 is TGCAGCGTCCGACGGAGCCTCCAGAAGGCAGAGACCCAGTACTTC. This translates into CSVRRSLQKAETQYF.

A single count supports this clone. This sequence joins TRBV19 and TRBJ1-1, with D uncertain. Germline lookup yields CDR1 LNHDA and CDR2 SQIVND (reference sequence). The V gene lost 9 bases and the J gene lost 10 bases, with 6 bases spanning the gap. The CDR3 length is 8 residues. CDR3: CASRRAFF. CDR3 nucleotide sequence: TGTGCCAGCCGGAGAGCTTTCTTT.

V gene TRBV28 combines with J gene TRBJ1-2; TRBD1 agrees at 8 bases. The CDR3 has 19 amino acids. Germline loops: CDR1 MDHEN, CDR2 SYDVKM. Unmatched junction bases numbered 17, after V lost 2 bases and J lost 3 bases. The CDR3 DNA follows: TGTGCCAGCAGTTTAACGGCGACAGGGGTGGTACGCCGATACTATGGCTACACCTTC. It codes for CASSLTATGVVRRYYGYTF.

J is TRBJ2-5 and V is TRBV6-6; TRBD2 matches at 7 bases. The trim removed 8 bases at V and 1 base at J, leaving 7 bases unmatched. Germline CDR1 reads MNHNY; CDR2 reads SVGAGI (reference sequence). The CDR3 has 14 amino acids. CDR3 region: CASGGGSAQETQYF. In nucleotides, the CDR3 is TGTGCCAGCGGCGGCGGGAGTGCCCAAGAGACCCAGTACTTC.

The genes are TRBV19 and TRBJ2-1; 8 bases are a match to TRBD1. The length of the CDR3 is 16 residues. Per the germline V gene, CDR1 is LNHDA and CDR2 is SQIVND (reference sequence). Unmatched junction bases numbered 6, after V lost 3 bases and J lost 2 bases. CDR3 sequence: CASSMEPTGAYNEQFF. Written as DNA, the CDR3 is TGTGCCAGTAGTATGGAACCGACAGGGGCCTACAATGAGCAGTTCTTC. Full variable domain (missing parts from reference TRBV19 and TRBJ2-1): DGGITQSPKYLFRKEGQNVTLSCEQNLNHDAMYWYRQDPGQGLRLIYYSQIVNDFQKGDIAEGYSVSREKKESFPLTVTSAQKNPTAFYLCASSMEPTGAYNEQFFGPGTRLTVL.

This chain links TRBV4-3 with TRBJ1-1; D is possibly TRBD1 (5 bases). This CDR3 spans 14 amino acids. With 3 bases removed from V and 4 bases from J, the gap between germline ends came to 12 bases. CDR1 and CDR2 from the germline V gene are LGHNA and YSLEER. CDR3: CASSHRVIGTEAFF. The CDR3 DNA sequence: TGCGCCAGCAGCCACAGGGTAATAGGCACTGAAGCTTTCTTT.